This T cell receptor (beta chain) was observed in a study of CD8 T cells in ankylosing spondylitis. TCRdb re-analysed the 5' RACE reads in MiXCR, keeping a single row per CDR3 protein. The sample holds about 110,000 distinct CDR3 sequences, about 25% seen once. Trimming cost V 5 bases and J 7 bases; bases outside gene matches: 4. Germline V lookup: CDR1 SEHNR, CDR2 FQNEAQ (reference sequence). This CDR3 spans 14 amino acids. Sequencing input: synovial fluid, either unsorted or a sorted T cell fraction (not recorded which). The chain couples TRBV7-9 to TRBJ2-1, with 11 bases aligning to TRBD2. This TCR derives from a male donor with ankylosing spondylitis. The CDR3 DNA is TGTGCCAGCAGCGTCGGGACTAGCGGAAATGAGCAGTTCTTC. As protein: CASSVGTSGNEQFF. Looking up the rest from reference TRBV7-9 and TRBJ2-1 gives the full variable domain: DTGVSQNPRHKITKRGQNVTFRCDPISEHNRLYWYRQTLGQGPEFLTYFQNEAQLEKSRLLSDRFSAERPKGSFSTLEIQRTEQGDSAMYLCASSVGTSGNEQFFGPGTRLTVL.